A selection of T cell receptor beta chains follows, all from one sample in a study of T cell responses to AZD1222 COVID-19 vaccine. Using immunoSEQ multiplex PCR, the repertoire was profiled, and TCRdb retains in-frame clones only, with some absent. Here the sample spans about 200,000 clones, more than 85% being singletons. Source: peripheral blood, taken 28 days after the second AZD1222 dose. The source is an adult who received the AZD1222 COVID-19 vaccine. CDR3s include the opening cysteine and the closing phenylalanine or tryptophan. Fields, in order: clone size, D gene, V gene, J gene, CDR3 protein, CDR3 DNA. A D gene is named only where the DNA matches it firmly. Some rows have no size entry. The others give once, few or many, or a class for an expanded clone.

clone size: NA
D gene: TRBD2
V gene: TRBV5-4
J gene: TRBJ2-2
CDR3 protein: CASSFPRPSGSSNTGELFF
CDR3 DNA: TGTGCCAGCAGCTTCCCTCGGCCTAGCGGGAGTTCGAACACCGGGGAGCTGTTTTTT

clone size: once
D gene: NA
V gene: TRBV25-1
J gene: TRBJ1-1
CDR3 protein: CASSRDMNTEAFF
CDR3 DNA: TGTGCCAGCAGTAGAGACATGAACACTGAAGCTTTCTTT

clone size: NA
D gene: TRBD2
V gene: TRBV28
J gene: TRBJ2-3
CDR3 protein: CASSLYAASGHAREGRADTQYF
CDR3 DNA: TGTGCCAGCAGTTTATATGCGGCCTCGGGTCACGCTCGGGAGGGCCGCGCAGATACGCAGTATTTT

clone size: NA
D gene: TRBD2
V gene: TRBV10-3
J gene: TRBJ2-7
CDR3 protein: CAISPSGLVYEQYF
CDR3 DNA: TGTGCCATCAGCCCCTCAGGACTAGTCTACGAGCAGTACTTC

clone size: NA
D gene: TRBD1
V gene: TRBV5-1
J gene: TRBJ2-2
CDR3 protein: CASETGGATGELFF
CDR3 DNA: TGCGCCAGTGAGACAGGGGGCGCTACCGGGGAGCTGTTTTTT

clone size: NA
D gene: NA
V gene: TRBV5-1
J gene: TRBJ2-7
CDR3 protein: CASSLVDGLGPYEQYF
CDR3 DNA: TGCGCCAGCAGCTTGGTGGACGGATTGGGGCCATACGAGCAGTACTTC

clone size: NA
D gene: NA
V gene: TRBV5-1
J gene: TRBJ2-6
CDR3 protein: CASSLLQGAGANVLTF
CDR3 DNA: TGCGCCAGCAGCTTGCTACAGGGAGCTGGGGCCAACGTCCTGACTTTC

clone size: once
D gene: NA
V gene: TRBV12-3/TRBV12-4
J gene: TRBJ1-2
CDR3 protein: CASSLDFGYGYTF
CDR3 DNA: TGTGCCAGCAGTCTGGACTTCGGCTATGGCTACACCTTC

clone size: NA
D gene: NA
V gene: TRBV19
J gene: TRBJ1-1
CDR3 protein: CASKARTEAFF
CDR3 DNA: TGTGCCAGTAAAGCTCGTACTGAAGCTTTCTTT

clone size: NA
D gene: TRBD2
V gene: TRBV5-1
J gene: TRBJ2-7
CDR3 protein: CASSFLAGAENEQYF
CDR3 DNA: TGCGCCAGCAGCTTCTTAGCGGGAGCGGAGAACGAGCAGTACTTC

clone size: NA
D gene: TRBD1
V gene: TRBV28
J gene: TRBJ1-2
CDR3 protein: CASSFFGTGEGYTF
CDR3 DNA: TGTGCCAGCAGTTTTTTTGGGACAGGGGAAGGCTACACCTTC

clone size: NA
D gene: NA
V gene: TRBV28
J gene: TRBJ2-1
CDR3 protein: CASSPSINEQFF
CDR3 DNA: TGTGCCAGCAGTCCGAGTATCAATGAGCAGTTCTTC

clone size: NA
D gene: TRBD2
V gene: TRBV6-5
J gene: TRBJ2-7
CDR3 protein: CASSRLAGASYEQYF
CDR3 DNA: TGTGCCAGCAGTCGACTAGCGGGAGCGTCCTACGAGCAGTACTTC

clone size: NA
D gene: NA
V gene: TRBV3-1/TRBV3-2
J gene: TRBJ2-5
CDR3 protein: CASSHGETQYF
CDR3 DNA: TGTGCCAGCAGCCACGGGGAGACCCAGTACTTC

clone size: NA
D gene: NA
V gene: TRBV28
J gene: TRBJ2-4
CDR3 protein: CASSRMTGRVLRIAKNIQYF
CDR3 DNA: TGTGCCAGCAGCCGAATGACAGGTCGTGTGTTAAGGATAGCCAAAAACATTCAGTACTTC

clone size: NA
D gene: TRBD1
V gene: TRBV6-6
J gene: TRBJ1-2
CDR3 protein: CASSWPRGVDYGYTF
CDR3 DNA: TGTGCCAGCAGTTGGCCCAGGGGGGTCGACTATGGCTACACCTTC

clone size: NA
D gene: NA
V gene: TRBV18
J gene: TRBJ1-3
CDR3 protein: CASSQDISSGNTIYF
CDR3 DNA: TGTGCCAGCTCACAAGACATTAGCTCTGGAAACACCATATATTTT

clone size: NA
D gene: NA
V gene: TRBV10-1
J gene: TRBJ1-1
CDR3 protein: CASSEGNTEAFF
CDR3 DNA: TGCGCCAGCAGTGAGGGGAACACTGAAGCTTTCTTT

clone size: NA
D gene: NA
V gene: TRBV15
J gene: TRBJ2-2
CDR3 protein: CATSRKEIPKWPGELFF
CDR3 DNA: TGTGCCACCAGCAGAAAAGAGATACCGAAGTGGCCCGGGGAGCTGTTTTTT

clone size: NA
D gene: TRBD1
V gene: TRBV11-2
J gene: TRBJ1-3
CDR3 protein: CASSLTGGRNTIYF
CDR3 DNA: TGTGCCAGCAGCTTAACAGGGGGTAGAAACACCATATATTTT

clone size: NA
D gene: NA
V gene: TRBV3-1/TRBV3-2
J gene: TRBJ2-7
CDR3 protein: CASSRGQSYEQYF
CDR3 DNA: TGTGCCAGCAGCCGCGGACAGTCCTACGAGCAGTACTTC

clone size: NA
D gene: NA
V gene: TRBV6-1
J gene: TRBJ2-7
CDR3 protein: CASSERDPYEQYF
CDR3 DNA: TGTGCCAGCAGTGAACGGGACCCCTACGAGCAGTACTTC

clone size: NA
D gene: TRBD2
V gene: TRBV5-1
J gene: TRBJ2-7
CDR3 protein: CASSLQTNGGVEQYF
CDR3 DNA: TGCGCCAGCAGCCTACAAACCAACGGGGGGGTCGAGCAGTACTTC

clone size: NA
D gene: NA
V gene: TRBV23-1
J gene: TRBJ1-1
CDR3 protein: CASSQVAGGTEAFF
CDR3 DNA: TGCGCCAGCAGTCAGGTCGCTGGGGGCACTGAAGCTTTCTTT

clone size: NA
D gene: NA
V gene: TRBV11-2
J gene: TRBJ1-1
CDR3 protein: CASSLGVSYTEAFF
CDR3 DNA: TGTGCCAGCAGCTTAGGAGTTAGTTACACTGAAGCTTTCTTT

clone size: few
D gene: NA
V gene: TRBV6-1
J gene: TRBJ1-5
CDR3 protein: CASSEGKGNQPQHF
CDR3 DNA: TGTGCCAGCAGTGAGGGGAAAGGCAATCAGCCCCAGCATTTT

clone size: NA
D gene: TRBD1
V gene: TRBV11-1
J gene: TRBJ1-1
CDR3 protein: CASSLGQGGRGTEAFF
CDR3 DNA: TGTGCCAGCAGCTTAGGACAGGGGGGACGAGGTACTGAAGCTTTCTTT

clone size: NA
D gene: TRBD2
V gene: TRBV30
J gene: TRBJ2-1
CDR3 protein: CAWSIASGIALQFF
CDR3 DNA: TGTGCCTGGAGTATAGCTAGCGGGATCGCATTACAGTTCTTC

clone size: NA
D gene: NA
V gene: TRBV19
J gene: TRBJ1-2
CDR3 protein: CASSIYRERRDYGYTF
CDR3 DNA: TGTGCCAGTAGTATTTACAGGGAACGTCGTGACTATGGCTACACCTTC